This T cell receptor beta chain was sequenced in a study of response to subunit inactivated influenza vaccine. Whole-study results and caveats: Every seasonal influenza vaccination brings in few new T cells, the authors suggested.

Turning to this clonotype: Its antigen remains unidentified.

The CDR3 runs to 15 residues. V dropped 0 bases and J dropped 3 bases, with 12 bases sitting between them. Germline V gene data show CDR1 as ENHRY and CDR2 as SYGVKD. Using its own MiXCR run on the RT-PCR reads, TCRdb lists one record per CDR3 protein. The profile covers 500,000 to 600,000 distinct CDR3 sequences, with over 9.5% appearing a single time and approximately 10% taken by the ten largest. The chain recombines TRBV10-3 with TRBJ2-7, with a weak D call TRBD1 (6 bases). The source is a man aged 45 to 65 who received an inactivated influenza vaccine. Sample: PBMCs from blood, taken on the day of vaccination. CDR3 coding DNA: TGTGCCATCAGTGAGTCGAATCTCAGGGGCTACGAGCAGTACTTC. Translating gives CAISESNLRGYEQYF.